Each of the 15 T cell receptor beta chains below was sequenced from the same sample in a study of blood T cell repertoires in COVID-19. Assay: immunoSEQ multiplex PCR; the TCRdb copy retains only in-frame clones and omits some. Seen here are 200,000 to 250,000 clones, 86% observed once, and the top ten hold about 4.8%. Sequences were obtained from peripheral blood. The receptors originated from a man between 50 and 59 years old with acute or convalescent COVID-19.

V gene TRBV7-2 combines with J gene TRBJ1-1, with a weak D call TRBD1 (6 bases). There are 14 residues in the CDR3. The germline gives CDR1 SGHTA, CDR2 FQGNSA. Trimming removed 2 bases at V and 5 bases at J, with 12 bases between. In DNA form, the CDR3 reads TGTGCCAGCAGCTTACAGGGCCAGGGGACTGAAGCTTTCTTT. This sequence encodes CASSLQGQGTEAFF.

The V call is TRBV6-5, the J call TRBJ1-5, with a possible D match to TRBD1 (5 bases). Germline-derived CDR1 and CDR2 are MNHEY and SVGAGI. V lost 6 bases and J 4 bases, leaving 13 bases between the germline ends. The CDR3 consists of 14 residues. The CDR3 reads CASRRGGGNQPQHF. The CDR3 region has the DNA TGTGCCAGCAGGCGGGGGGGAGGGAATCAGCCCCAGCATTTT.

The CDR3 region is CASSLGQGSPYEQYF. The CDR3 DNA reads TGTGCCAGCAGTCTCGGACAGGGGTCCCCCTACGAGCAGTACTTC. This chain links TRBV9 with TRBJ2-7, with TRBD1 identical over 9 bases. V gave up 5 bases and J gave up 2 bases; unmatched junction bases: 8. Germline-derived CDR1 and CDR2 are SGDLS and YYNGEE. This CDR3 comprises 15 residues.

This chain uses TRBV7-2 with TRBJ2-7; 9 nucleotides agree with TRBD1. Germline CDR1 is SGHTA and CDR2 is FQGNSA. The trim removed 8 bases at V and 0 bases at J, leaving 5 bases unmatched. This CDR3 has 14 residues. In DNA form, the CDR3 reads TGTGCCAGCCTGCGGACAGGGGACTCCTACGAGCAGTACTTC. As protein: CASLRTGDSYEQYF.

The genes are TRBV4-1 and TRBJ2-3, with 16 positions matching TRBD2. Germline loops: CDR1 MGHRA, CDR2 YSYEKL. The CDR3 is 15 residues long. After removal of 4 bases from V and 6 bases from J, the junction contained 1 base not matched to a gene. The CDR3 nucleotides are TGCGCCAGCAGCCCGGGACTAGCGGGGGGGGATACGCAGTATTTT. This translates into CASSPGLAGGDTQYF.

The chain uses TRBV27 and TRBJ1-5; D gene unclear. V dropped 6 bases and J dropped 6 bases, with 12 bases sitting between them. CDR1 is MNHEY and CDR2 is SMNVEV in the germline V gene (reference sequence). This CDR3 has 13 residues. The CDR3 bases are TGTGCCAGCAGGCCGTTAGAGGGTCAGCCCCAGCATTTT. The encoded protein is CASRPLEGQPQHF.

The CDR3 DNA reads TGTGCCAGCAGTGCCGTAGGGGAATGGTATGGCTACACCTTC. Amino acid sequence: CASSAVGEWYGYTF. V is TRBV2 and J is TRBJ1-2; possible D gene TRBD1, 5 bases. V gave up 4 bases and J gave up 5 bases, with 14 bases separating them. The CDR3 runs to 14 residues. Per germline, CDR1 SNHLY and CDR2 FYNNEI.

The rearrangement uses TRBV2 and TRBJ1-2; D perhaps matches TRBD1 (6 bases). Germline V gene data show CDR1 as SNHLY and CDR2 as FYNNEI. Trimming shortened V by 7 bases and J by 0 bases, and 12 bases separated the two germline ends. CDR3 length equals 14 residues. The CDR3 protein is CASIRDTPNYGYTF. In DNA, the CDR3 is TGTGCCAGCATAAGGGACACTCCTAACTATGGCTACACCTTC.

This clone was seen once. The chain uses TRBV2 and TRBJ1-2; 7 bases map to TRBD1. The germline gives CDR1 SNHLY, CDR2 FYNNEI. The CDR3 extends over 13 amino acids. Unmatched junction bases numbered 3, after V lost 6 bases and J lost 2 bases. CDR3 nucleotides: TGTGCCAGCAGGTCGACAGGGAACTATGGCTACACCTTC. It translates to CASRSTGNYGYTF.

The chain carries TRBV11-2 and TRBJ1-5; no reliable D call. Per germline, CDR1 SGHAT and CDR2 FQNNGV. The CDR3 spans 13 residues. V was trimmed by 0 bases and J by 4 bases, leaving 4 bases between them. The CDR3 reads CASSLEANQPQHF. The CDR3 coding sequence is TGTGCCAGCAGCTTAGAGGCTAATCAGCCCCAGCATTTT.

The chain combines TRBV3-1 (or the pseudogene TRBV3-2) with TRBJ1-3; unclear D gene. Trimming removed 4 bases at V and 0 bases at J, with 10 bases between. This CDR3 comprises 15 residues. Germline V gene lookup returns CDR1 LGHDT and CDR2 YNNKEL (reference sequence). CDR3 protein: CASSPYTDSGNTIYF. The CDR3 bases are TGTGCCAGCAGCCCGTACACAGACTCTGGAAACACCATATATTTT.

V is TRBV12-3 or TRBV12-4 and J is TRBJ1-1; 7 bases align to TRBD1. The CDR3 is 13 residues long. V shed 8 bases and J 7 bases; nucleotides not matched to a gene: 10. This CDR3 reads CASVPGGRGEAFF. CDR3 DNA sequence: TGTGCCAGCGTGCCAGGGGGGCGGGGTGAAGCTTTCTTT.

The chain carries TRBV7-2 and TRBJ1-1; the D is unclear. Trimming left V 6 bases short and J 4 bases short, with 12 bases between. This CDR3 contains 13 residues. The germline gives CDR1 SGHTA, CDR2 FQGNSA. The CDR3 sequence is CASRYSGSTEAFF. As DNA, the CDR3 is TGTGCCAGCAGATACTCCGGGAGCACTGAAGCTTTCTTT.

The chain employs TRBV18 and TRBJ1-4; 9 positions agree with TRBD1. The CDR3 spans 19 residues. The germline gives CDR1 KGHSH, CDR2 LQKENI. V lost 3 bases to trimming and J lost 0 bases; unmatched junction nucleotides: 11. The chain's CDR3 is CASSPIPGTGLATNEKLFF. Here the CDR3 DNA reads TGTGCCAGCTCACCTATACCCGGGACAGGGTTAGCAACTAATGAAAAACTGTTTTTT. Drawing the rest from reference TRBV18 and TRBJ1-4, the complete variable domain is NAGVMQNPRHLVRRRGQEARLRCSPMKGHSHVYWYRQLPEEGLKFMVYLQKENIIDESGMPKERFSAEFPKEGPSILRIQQVVRGDSAAYFCASSPIPGTGLATNEKLFFGSGTQLSVL.

This clone is a singleton in its sample. This chain links TRBV5-1 with TRBJ1-1; the D is unclear. The length of the CDR3 is 16 residues. V was cut by 4 bases and J by 0 bases, with 16 bases left in between. Germline CDR1 SGHRS, CDR2 YFSETQ. The CDR3 loop reads CASSISPGVLNTEAFF. The CDR3 DNA reads as TGCGCCAGCAGCATAAGCCCCGGAGTACTGAACACTGAAGCTTTCTTT.